Following are 26 T cell receptor beta chains from one sample sequenced in a study of OX40 agonist ivuxolimab in advanced cancers. The assay was immunoSEQ multiplex PCR, and TCRdb's table has in-frame clones only and misses some. This table holds 90,000 or so clones, about 88% found once. Sequences were derived from CD4+ or CD8+ T cells sorted from blood, sampled in a trial of the OX40 agonist ivuxolimab. The receptors come from an adult with an advanced solid tumor such as melanoma, head and neck, liver or kidney cancer.

This chain joins TRBV9 and TRBJ2-7; the match to TRBD2 covers 8 bases. J was trimmed by 4 bases and V by 0 bases; bases with no gene match: 6. The CDR3 runs 15 residues. Looked up from germline, CDR1 is SGDLS and CDR2 is YYNGEE. CDR3 coding DNA: TGTGCCAGCAGCGTAGCTGGGACTAGTGAGTACGAGCAGTACTTC. This encodes CASSVAGTSEYEQYF.

This sequence joins TRBV10-3 and TRBJ2-5, with D possibly being TRBD1 (5 bases). This CDR3 is built from 14 residues. V was trimmed by 2 bases and J by 0 bases, leaving 7 bases between them. Germline values: CDR1 ENHRY, CDR2 SYGVKD. Here the CDR3 reads CAISEPGNQETQYF. The CDR3 DNA reads TGTGCCATCAGTGAGCCAGGGAACCAAGAGACCCAGTACTTC.

This chain joins TRBV10-1 and TRBJ1-5, with 7 bases fitting TRBD1. The V gene's germline CDR1 is WNHNN and CDR2 SYGVQD (reference sequence). CDR3 length: 13 residues. J lost 6 bases, V lost 6 bases, and 5 bases had no gene match. CDR3 region: CASRKTGCQPQHF. The CDR3 region has the DNA TGCGCCAGCAGGAAGACAGGGTGTCAGCCCCAGCATTTT.

This clone appeared once. The chain uses TRBV29-1 and TRBJ2-3, with 10 bases fitting TRBD1. The CDR3 spans 16 residues. V lost 6 bases to trimming and J lost 3 bases; unmatched junction nucleotides: 12. The germline V gene encodes CDR1 SQVTM and CDR2 ANQGSEA. The CDR3 here is CSVNIFRDRGTDTQYF. Written as DNA, the CDR3 is TGCAGCGTCAATATCTTCCGGGACAGGGGAACAGATACGCAGTATTTT.

This chain joins TRBV5-1 and TRBJ1-1; D unresolved. The germline V and J ends were trimmed by 0 bases and 0 bases, with 3 bases remaining between them. The CDR3 extends over 13 amino acids. The V gene's germline CDR1 is SGHRS and CDR2 YFSETQ. The CDR3 DNA is TGCGCCAGCAGCTTGGACCTGAACACTGAAGCTTTCTTT. Its protein is CASSLDLNTEAFF.

The chain employs TRBV5-1 and TRBJ2-1; D remains ambiguous. Trimming left V 7 bases short and J 8 bases short, with 13 bases between. Germline V gene data show CDR1 as SGHRS and CDR2 as YFSETQ. The CDR3 contains 12 residues. For the CDR3, the DNA is TGCGCCAGCGGGGAAGGAGTCCATGAGCAGTTCTTC. It translates to CASGEGVHEQFF.

This rearrangement joins TRBV28 to TRBJ2-1; 12 nucleotides line up with TRBD2. Germline V gives CDR1 MDHEN, CDR2 SYDVKM. Losses at the gene ends were 3 bases for V and 5 bases for J; bases not matched to a gene: 11. The CDR3 loop spans 18 amino acids. Here the CDR3 DNA reads TGTGCCAGCAGTTTGGCCCCTAGCGGGAGGGCCCGGGACAATGAGCAGTTCTTC. Encoded protein: CASSLAPSGRARDNEQFF.

The chain is built from TRBV19 and TRBJ2-6; TRBD1 might be the D (6 bases). Between the trimmed V and J ends, which lost 6 bases and 3 bases, there was a span of 12 bases. CDR1 and CDR2 from the germline V gene are LNHDA and SQIVND (reference sequence). The CDR3 is 15 residues long. The CDR3 region has the DNA TGTGCCAGTAGCGACACAGGGTATGGGGCCAACGTCCTGACTTTC. Encoded protein: CASSDTGYGANVLTF.

The chain is built from TRBV15 and TRBJ2-3, with D hard to call. Trimming removed 8 bases from V and 2 bases from J, with 8 bases in between. From germline, CDR1 is LNHNV and CDR2 YYDKDF (reference sequence). CDR3 length equals 12 residues. The CDR3 spells CATGQATDTQYF. In nucleotides, the CDR3 is TGTGCCACCGGGCAGGCCACAGATACGCAGTATTTT.

The chain combines TRBV7-9 with TRBJ1-1, with 9 positions matching TRBD1. The germline gives CDR1 SEHNR, CDR2 FQNEAQ (reference sequence). The CDR3 consists of 14 residues. V shed 4 bases, J shed 5 bases, and the junction held 5 bases outside the gene matches. The CDR3 coding sequence is TGTGCCAGCAGCTGGACAGGGGTTGGGACTGAAGCTTTCTTT. Translating it yields CASSWTGVGTEAFF.

This clone was seen a few times. The chain uses TRBV18 and TRBJ2-7, with a tentative D call TRBD2 (6 bases). Per the germline V gene, CDR1 is KGHSH and CDR2 is LQKENI. V was shortened by 1 base and J by 2 bases, with 21 bases between the two germline ends. The CDR3 extends over 18 amino acids. The CDR3, as DNA: TGTGCCAGCTCACCACTGCTCAGTGTGACGGAGGGAACCTACGAGCAGTACTTC. It specifies CASSPLLSVTEGTYEQYF.

In its sample, this clone was seen once. The V call is TRBV27, the J call TRBJ1-3; D ambiguous. V dropped 3 bases and J dropped 2 bases, with 8 bases sitting between them. This CDR3 is built from 14 residues. Germline lookup yields CDR1 MNHEY and CDR2 SMNVEV (reference sequence). The CDR3 DNA follows: TGTGCCAGCAGTTTCGGAGCGACTGGAAACACCATATATTTT. Its protein is CASSFGATGNTIYF.

The chain has TRBV14 and TRBJ1-2, with D uncertain. This CDR3 comprises 13 residues. The V and J ends lost 7 bases and 4 bases respectively, with 13 bases between them. Per the germline V gene, CDR1 is SGHDN and CDR2 is FVKESK. CDR3 nucleotides: TGTGCCAGCACCTTCGACGTAGGCTATGGCTACACCTTC. It translates to CASTFDVGYGYTF.

V is TRBV7-9 and J is TRBJ1-1, with D possibly TRBD1 on 5 matching bases. Trimming removed 3 bases from V and 7 bases from J, with 15 bases in between. The CDR3 length is 14 residues. From germline, CDR1 is SEHNR and CDR2 FQNEAQ (reference sequence). As DNA, the CDR3 is TGTGCCAGCAGCTTCCACCGGGGGATGAGTGAAGCTTTCTTT. It specifies CASSFHRGMSEAFF. The whole variable domain, remainder taken from reference TRBV7-9 and TRBJ1-1, is DTGVSQNPRHKITKRGQNVTFRCDPISEHNRLYWYRQTLGQGPEFLTYFQNEAQLEKSRLLSDRFSAERPKGSFSTLEIQRTEQGDSAMYLCASSFHRGMSEAFFGQGTRLTVV.

The chain is built from TRBV11-1 and TRBJ2-1, with 10 bases fitting TRBD1. The CDR3 is 16 residues long. The germline V gene encodes CDR1 SGHAT and CDR2 FQDESV (reference sequence). Germline trimming cut 5 bases from V and 1 base from J; bases unmatched to any gene: 5. The CDR3 DNA is TGTGCCAGCAGCCCAGGACAGGGGGTGTCCTACAATGAGCAGTTCTTC. Its protein is CASSPGQGVSYNEQFF.

The chain has TRBV4-3 and TRBJ2-2, with TRBD1 as a possible D gene (6 bases). CDR3 length: 14 amino acids. Germline V gene lookup returns CDR1 LGHNA and CDR2 YSLEER. V lost 3 bases and J 7 bases, leaving 12 bases between the germline ends. As DNA, the CDR3 is TGCGCCAGCAGCCAGGATTCGGACAGCGGGGAGCTGTTTTTT. It codes for CASSQDSDSGELFF.

The chain uses TRBV7-8 and TRBJ1-5, with a tentative D call TRBD1 (5 bases). Trimming took 4 bases from V and 4 from J, leaving 14 bases between them. CDR1 SGHVS and CDR2 FQNEAQ come from the germline V gene. The CDR3 totals 15 residues. As DNA, the CDR3 is TGTGCCAGCAGCTCAAGGGGTTCCTGGAATCAGCCCCAGCATTTT. It specifies CASSSRGSWNQPQHF.

In the case of this clone: Other DNA sequences within the sample encode an identical CDR3. J is TRBJ2-2 and V is TRBV7-2; D perhaps matches TRBD2 (6 bases). V lost 3 bases to trimming and J lost 3 bases, with 8 bases between them. The CDR3 length is 14 residues. Per the germline V gene, CDR1 is SGHTA and CDR2 is FQGNSA. CDR3 in DNA: TGTGCCAGCAGCTTCGGGAGCCACACCGGGGAGCTGTTTTTT. It codes for CASSFGSHTGELFF.

This clone was picked up one time. The J gene is TRBJ1-3, the V gene TRBV19; tentative D call: TRBD1 (5 bases). CDR1 and CDR2 (germline): LNHDA, SQIVND (reference sequence). V lost 2 bases to trimming and J lost 0 bases, with 11 bases between them. The CDR3 is made up of 16 amino acids. The chain's CDR3 is CASSIRRQSSGNTIYF. The CDR3 DNA sequence: TGTGCCAGTAGTATAAGGAGACAGAGCTCTGGAAACACCATATATTTT.

The rearrangement joins TRBV5-6 to TRBJ2-1, with D possibly being TRBD1 (6 bases). In germline, CDR1 is SGHDT, CDR2 YYEEEE. CDR3 size: 11 residues. V dropped 3 bases and J dropped 10 bases, with 8 bases sitting between them. The CDR3 nucleotides are TGTGCCAGCAGCTCAACAGGGGAGCAGTTCTTC. Protein sequence: CASSSTGEQFF.

The V gene is TRBV7-9, the J gene TRBJ2-2, with no clear D. Germline V gene lookup returns CDR1 SEHNR and CDR2 FQNEAQ (reference sequence). The CDR3 runs 14 residues. The V end was cut by 2 bases, the J end by 3 bases, with 7 bases between. The CDR3 DNA reads TGTGCCAGCAGCTTACGGGCAGACACCGGGGAGCTGTTTTTT. Translation: CASSLRADTGELFF.

The genes are TRBV11-2 and TRBJ2-5; 11 nucleotides align to TRBD1. V trimming: 1 base; J trimming: 4 bases; junction bases outside the gene matches: 5. This CDR3 has 16 residues. From germline, CDR1 is SGHAT and CDR2 FQNNGV. CDR3 DNA sequence: TGTGCCAGCAGCTTAGTCGGGGGACAGGGGGGAGAGACCCAGTACTTC. It codes for CASSLVGGQGGETQYF.

This chain uses TRBV27 with TRBJ1-5; TRBD1 might be the D (6 bases). CDR3 length: 14 residues. The ends were cut back, 7 bases at V and 8 bases at J, with 18 bases in the middle. CDR1 and CDR2 from the germline V gene are MNHEY and SMNVEV (reference sequence). CDR3 DNA: TGTGCCAGCATCTACAGGGTCGGAATCAAGCCCCAGCATTTT. Residues: CASIYRVGIKPQHF.

The CDR3 DNA sequence: TGTGCCAGCAGCCGTCCCCCCGGGGAGCTGTTTTTT. This codes for CASSRPPGELFF. V and J are TRBV7-2 and TRBJ2-2; D is unresolved. Germline lookup yields CDR1 SGHTA and CDR2 FQGNSA. This CDR3 contains 12 residues. Trimming shortened V by 5 bases and J by 6 bases, and 7 bases separated the two germline ends.

The J gene is TRBJ1-1, the V gene TRBV27; D is uncertain. Trimming took 7 bases from V and 3 from J, leaving 21 bases between them. The CDR3 extends over 16 amino acids. The germline CDR1 and CDR2 sequences are MNHEY and SMNVEV (reference sequence). The CDR3 DNA reads TGTGCCAGCAAGGAGGCATCACCTCTAGCATACACTGAAGCTTTCTTT. Translating gives CASKEASPLAYTEAFF.

The chain links TRBV9 to TRBJ2-5; D possibly uses TRBD1 or TRBD2 (5 bases each). The CDR3 spans 14 residues. Trimming removed 5 bases at V and 7 bases at J, with 18 bases between. From germline, CDR1 is SGDLS and CDR2 YYNGEE. The CDR3, as DNA: TGTGCCAGCAGTCCTACGGGGACCATGGGGACCCAGTACTTC. As protein: CASSPTGTMGTQYF.